This T cell receptor (beta chain) appears in the sequencing data of a study of CD8 T cells in Susac syndrome. General study results and limits: The study's TCR sequencing and HLA analysis covered a relatively small number of individuals, and the study acknowledged this.

RNA in amounts of about 0.45 to 1 ug was reverse transcribed with random hexamers. Amplification of TCR beta CDR3 across 54 Vbeta and 13 Jbeta was performed with immunoSEQ multiplex PCR. TCRdb used MiXCR to reprocess the immunoSEQ multiplex PCR reads, holding one entry per CDR3 protein. The table includes 150,000 to 200,000 distinct CDR3 sequences, roughly 94% detected once. Germline CDR1 MNHNS, CDR2 SASEGT. This CDR3 contains 17 residues. After removal of 0 bases from V and 4 bases from J, the junction contained 12 bases not matched to a gene. Remarks on this clonotype: Its target is unknown.

TCR beta sequencing covered blood CD8+ and CD4+ T cells. TEMRA cells were FACS-enriched, with CD8+ and CD4+ T cells isolated negatively. The sample taken for sequencing was CD4+ T cells from PBMCs. The sequence derives from a human donor in good health. The chain links TRBV6-1 to TRBJ2-7; 7 positions match TRBD2. The CDR3 is CASSEASRGGSLYEQYF. Written as DNA, the CDR3 is TGTGCCAGCAGTGAAGCGTCACGAGGCGGGAGTCTATACGAGCAGTACTTC.